This T cell receptor (beta chain) was observed in a study of T-cell memory formation after mild COVID-19. The V gene's germline CDR1 is SEHNR and CDR2 FQNEAQ (reference sequence). Trimming shortened V by 8 bases and J by 4 bases, and 17 bases separated the two germline ends. The CDR3 has 15 amino acids. Broader study findings: Cross-reactive memory seemingly joined, as some responding clones were found in pre-infection memory. Contracting clones from day 15 to 85 had balanced CD4/CD8; later expanders favoured CD4+.

TCRdb reanalysed the 5' RACE reads using MiXCR and keeps one entry per CDR3 protein. The sample holds 560,000 or so distinct CDR3 sequences, 17% seen once. A word on this clonotype: The antigen is undetermined.

The rearrangement joins TRBV7-9 to TRBJ2-2; D is perhaps TRBD1 (6 bases). Input material: PBMCs or a T cell subset sorted from them (not recorded which). This TCR was recovered from an adult woman who had mild COVID-19 (a few samples of this study predate the infection). Cell type and time point are not known. In nucleotides, the CDR3 is TGTGCCAGCGCCTCTCTACAGGGTAGCACCGGGGAGCTGTTTTTT. It encodes CASASLQGSTGELFF.